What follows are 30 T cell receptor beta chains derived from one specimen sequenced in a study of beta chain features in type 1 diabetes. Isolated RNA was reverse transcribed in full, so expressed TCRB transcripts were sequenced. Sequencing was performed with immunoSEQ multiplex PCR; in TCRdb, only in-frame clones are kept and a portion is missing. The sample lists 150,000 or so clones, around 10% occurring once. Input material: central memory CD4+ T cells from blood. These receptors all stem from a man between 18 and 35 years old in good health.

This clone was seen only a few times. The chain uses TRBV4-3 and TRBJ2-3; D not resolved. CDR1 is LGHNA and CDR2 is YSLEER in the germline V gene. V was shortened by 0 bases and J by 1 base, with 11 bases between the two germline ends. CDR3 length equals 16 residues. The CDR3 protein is CASSQEGHSGTDTQYF. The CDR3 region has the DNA TGCGCCAGCAGCCAAGAGGGCCATTCGGGCACAGATACGCAGTATTTT.

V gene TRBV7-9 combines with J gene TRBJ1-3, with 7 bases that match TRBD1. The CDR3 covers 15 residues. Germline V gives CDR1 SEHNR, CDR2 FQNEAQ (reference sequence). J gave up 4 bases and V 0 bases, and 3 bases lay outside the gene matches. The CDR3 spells CASSLAGTVGNTIYF. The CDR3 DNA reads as TGTGCCAGCAGCTTAGCGGGGACAGTCGGAAACACCATATATTTT.

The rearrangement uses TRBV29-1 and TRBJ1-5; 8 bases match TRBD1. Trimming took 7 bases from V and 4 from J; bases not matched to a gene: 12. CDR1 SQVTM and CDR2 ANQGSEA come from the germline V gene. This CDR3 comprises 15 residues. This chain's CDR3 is CSAVLRTGINQPQHF. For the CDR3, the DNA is TGCAGCGCCGTCTTGAGGACAGGGATAAATCAGCCCCAGCATTTT.

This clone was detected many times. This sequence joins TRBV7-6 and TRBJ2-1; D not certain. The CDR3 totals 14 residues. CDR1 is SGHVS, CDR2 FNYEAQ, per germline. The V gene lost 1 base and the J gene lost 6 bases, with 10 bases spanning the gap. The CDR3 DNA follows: TGTGCCAGCAGCTTAGTGTCTAAAGCCAATGAGCAGTTCTTC. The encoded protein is CASSLVSKANEQFF.

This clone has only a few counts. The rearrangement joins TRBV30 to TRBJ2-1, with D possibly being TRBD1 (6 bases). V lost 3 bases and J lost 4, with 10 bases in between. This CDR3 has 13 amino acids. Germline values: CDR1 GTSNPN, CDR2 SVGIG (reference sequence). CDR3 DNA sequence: TGTGCCTGGAGGCGACAGGCTTACAATGAGCAGTTCTTC. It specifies CAWRRQAYNEQFF.

CDR3: CSVAPGGGSGANVLTF. For the CDR3, the DNA is TGCAGCGTTGCCCCTGGGGGGGGATCTGGGGCCAACGTCCTGACTTTC. This chain uses TRBV29-1 with TRBJ2-6; TRBD2 agrees at 7 bases. V trimming: 4 bases; J trimming: 1 base; junction bases outside the gene matches: 7. CDR1 and CDR2 (germline): SQVTM, ANQGSEA. CDR3 length equals 16 residues.

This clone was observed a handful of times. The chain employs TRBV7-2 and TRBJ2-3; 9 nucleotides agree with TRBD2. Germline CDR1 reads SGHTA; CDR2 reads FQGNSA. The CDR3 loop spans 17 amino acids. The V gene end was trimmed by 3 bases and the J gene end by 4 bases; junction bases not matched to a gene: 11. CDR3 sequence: CASSFLSRGGRSDTQYF. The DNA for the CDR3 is TGTGCCAGCAGCTTCCTTTCGCGGGGGGGCCGGTCAGATACGCAGTATTTT.

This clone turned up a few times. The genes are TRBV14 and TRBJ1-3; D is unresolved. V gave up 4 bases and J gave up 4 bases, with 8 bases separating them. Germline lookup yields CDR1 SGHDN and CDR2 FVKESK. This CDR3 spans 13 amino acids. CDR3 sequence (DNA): TGTGCCAGCAGCCGATCTAGGGGAAACACCATATATTTT. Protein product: CASSRSRGNTIYF.

The CDR3 nucleotides are TGTGCCATCAGTGTCAAACAGGCCCAATATGGCTACACCTTC. This gives the protein CAISVKQAQYGYTF. The rearrangement uses TRBV10-3 and TRBJ1-2; TRBD1 is a possible D gene (5 bases). V was shortened by 4 bases and J by 5 bases, with 14 bases between the two germline ends. CDR3 size: 14 residues. Germline V gives CDR1 ENHRY, CDR2 SYGVKD.

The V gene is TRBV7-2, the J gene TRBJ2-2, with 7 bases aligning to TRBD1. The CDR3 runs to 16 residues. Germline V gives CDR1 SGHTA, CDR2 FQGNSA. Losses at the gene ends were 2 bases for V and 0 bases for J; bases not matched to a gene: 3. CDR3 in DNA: TGTGCCAGCAGCTTAACAGGGGCCACGAACACCGGGGAGCTGTTTTTT. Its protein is CASSLTGATNTGELFF.

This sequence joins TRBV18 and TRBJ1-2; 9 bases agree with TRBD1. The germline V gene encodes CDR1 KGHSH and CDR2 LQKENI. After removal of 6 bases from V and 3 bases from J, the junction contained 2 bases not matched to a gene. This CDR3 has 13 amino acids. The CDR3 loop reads CASSRQGDYGYTF. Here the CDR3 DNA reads TGTGCCAGCTCCCGACAGGGGGACTATGGCTACACCTTC.

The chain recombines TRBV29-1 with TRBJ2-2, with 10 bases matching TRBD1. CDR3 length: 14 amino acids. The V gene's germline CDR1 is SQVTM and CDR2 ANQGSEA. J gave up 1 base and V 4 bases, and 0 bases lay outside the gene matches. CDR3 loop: CSVGTGGNTGELFF. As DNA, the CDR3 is TGCAGCGTTGGGACAGGGGGGAACACCGGGGAGCTGTTTTTT.

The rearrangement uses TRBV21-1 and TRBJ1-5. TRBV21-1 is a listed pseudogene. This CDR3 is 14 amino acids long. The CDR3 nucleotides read TGTGCCAGCAAAGGGGCGGGGCAAGGACAGCCCCAGCATTTT. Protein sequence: CASKGAGQGQPQHF.

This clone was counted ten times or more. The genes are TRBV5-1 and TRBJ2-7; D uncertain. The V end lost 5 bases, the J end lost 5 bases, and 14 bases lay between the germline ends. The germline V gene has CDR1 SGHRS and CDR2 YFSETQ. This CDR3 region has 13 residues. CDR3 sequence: CASSPEAGHEQYF. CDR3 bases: TGCGCCAGCAGTCCTGAGGCCGGGCACGAGCAGTACTTC.

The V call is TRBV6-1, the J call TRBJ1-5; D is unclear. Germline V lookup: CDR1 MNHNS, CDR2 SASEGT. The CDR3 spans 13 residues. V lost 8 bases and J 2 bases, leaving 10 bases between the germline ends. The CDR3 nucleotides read TGTGCCAGCCATCGTGAGGGCAATCAGCCCCAGCATTTT. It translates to CASHREGNQPQHF.

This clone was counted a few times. The CDR3 coding sequence is TGTGCCAGCAGCACCCAGGGAGGAGGGAACACCGGGGAGCTGTTTTTT. This codes for CASSTQGGGNTGELFF. The chain joins TRBV9 to TRBJ2-2; TRBD2 might be the D (6 bases). The CDR3 covers 16 residues. With 4 bases removed from V and 1 base from J, the gap between germline ends came to 14 bases. CDR1 is SGDLS and CDR2 is YYNGEE in the germline V gene.

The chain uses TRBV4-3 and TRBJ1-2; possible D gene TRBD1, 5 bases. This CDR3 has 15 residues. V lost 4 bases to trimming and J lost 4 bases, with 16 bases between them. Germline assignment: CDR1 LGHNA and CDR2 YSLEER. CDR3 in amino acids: CASSLLGGTGYGYTF. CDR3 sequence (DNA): TGCGCCAGCAGCCTCCTAGGTGGGACGGGCTATGGCTACACCTTC.

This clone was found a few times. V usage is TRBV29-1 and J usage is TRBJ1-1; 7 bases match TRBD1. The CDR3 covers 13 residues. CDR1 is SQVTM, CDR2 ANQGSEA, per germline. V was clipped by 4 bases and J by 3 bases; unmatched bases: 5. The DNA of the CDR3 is TGCAGCGTTGGACAGGGTGTTCACACTGAAGCTTTCTTT. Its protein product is CSVGQGVHTEAFF. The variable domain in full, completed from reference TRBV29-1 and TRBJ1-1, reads SAVISQKPSRDICQRGTSLTIQCQVDSQVTMMFWYRQQPGQSLTLIATANQGSEATYESGFVIDKFPISRPNLTFSTLTVSNMSPEDSSIYLCSVGQGVHTEAFFGQGTRLTVV.

The chain's CDR3 is CSVTPSVSTDTQYF. The CDR3 nucleotides are TGCAGCGTGACTCCTAGCGTGAGCACAGATACGCAGTATTTT. The chain joins TRBV29-1 to TRBJ2-3; tentatively, D is TRBD2 (6 bases). CDR1 is SQVTM and CDR2 is ANQGSEA in the germline V gene. The CDR3 is 14 residues long. Trimming cost V 6 bases and J 0 bases, with 13 bases left between them.

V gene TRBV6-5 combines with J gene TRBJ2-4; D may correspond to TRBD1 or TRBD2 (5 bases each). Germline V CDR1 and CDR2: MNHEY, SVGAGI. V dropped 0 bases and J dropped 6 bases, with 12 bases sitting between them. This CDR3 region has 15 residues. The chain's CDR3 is CASSYSRGTGNIQYF. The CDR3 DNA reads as TGTGCCAGCAGTTACTCGAGAGGGACCGGAAACATTCAGTACTTC.

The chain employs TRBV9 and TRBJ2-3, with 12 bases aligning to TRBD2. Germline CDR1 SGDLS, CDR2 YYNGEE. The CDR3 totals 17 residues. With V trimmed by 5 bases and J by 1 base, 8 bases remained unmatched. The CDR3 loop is CASSRLAGAGGTDTQYF. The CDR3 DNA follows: TGTGCCAGCAGTCGACTAGCGGGGGCCGGTGGCACAGATACGCAGTATTTT.

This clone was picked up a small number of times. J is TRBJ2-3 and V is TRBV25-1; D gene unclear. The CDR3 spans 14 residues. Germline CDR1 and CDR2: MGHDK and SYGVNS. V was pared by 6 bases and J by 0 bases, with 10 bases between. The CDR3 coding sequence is TGTGCCAGCAGACAGTCTTCTAGCACAGATACGCAGTATTTT. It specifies CASRQSSSTDTQYF. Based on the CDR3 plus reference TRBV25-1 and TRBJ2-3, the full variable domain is EADIYQTPRYLVIGTGKKITLECSQTMGHDKMYWYQQDPGMELHLIHYSYGVNSTEKGDLSSESTVSRIRTEHFPLTLESARPSHTSQYLCASRQSSSTDTQYFGPGTRLTVL.

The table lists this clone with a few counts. CDR3 sequence: CASRPDRGSNEQFF. CDR3 in DNA: TGCGCCAGCAGGCCTGACAGGGGGAGCAATGAGCAGTTCTTC. The V call is TRBV5-1, the J call TRBJ2-1; 9 positions agree with TRBD1. V lost 5 bases, J lost 6 bases, and 6 bases stayed unmatched. This CDR3 is built from 14 residues. The germline gives CDR1 SGHRS, CDR2 YFSETQ.

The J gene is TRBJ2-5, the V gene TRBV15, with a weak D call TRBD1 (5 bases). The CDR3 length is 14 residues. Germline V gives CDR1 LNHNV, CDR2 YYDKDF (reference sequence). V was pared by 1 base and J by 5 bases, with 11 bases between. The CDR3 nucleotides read TGTGCCACCAGCAGAGTAGGGCCAGGGGAGACCCAGTACTTC. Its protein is CATSRVGPGETQYF. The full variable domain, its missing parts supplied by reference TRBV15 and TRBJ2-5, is DAMVIQNPRYQVTQFGKPVTLSCSQTLNHNVMYWYQQKSSQAPKLLFHYYDKDFNNEADTPDNFQSRRPNTSFCFLDIRSPGLGDTAMYLCATSRVGPGETQYFGPGTRLLVL.

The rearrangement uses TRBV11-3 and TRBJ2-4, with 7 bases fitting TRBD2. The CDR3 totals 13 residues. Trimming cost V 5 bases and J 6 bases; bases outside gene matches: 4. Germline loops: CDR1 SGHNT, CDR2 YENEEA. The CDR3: CASSLSGTNIQYF. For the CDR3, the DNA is TGTGCCAGCAGCCTGAGCGGGACAAACATTCAGTACTTC.

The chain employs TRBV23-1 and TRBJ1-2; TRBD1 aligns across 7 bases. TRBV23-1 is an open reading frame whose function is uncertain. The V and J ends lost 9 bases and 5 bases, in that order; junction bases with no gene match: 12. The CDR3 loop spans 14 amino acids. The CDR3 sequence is CASTLAGGEYGYTF. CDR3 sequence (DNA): TGCGCCAGTACGCTGGCAGGGGGTGAGTATGGCTACACCTTC.

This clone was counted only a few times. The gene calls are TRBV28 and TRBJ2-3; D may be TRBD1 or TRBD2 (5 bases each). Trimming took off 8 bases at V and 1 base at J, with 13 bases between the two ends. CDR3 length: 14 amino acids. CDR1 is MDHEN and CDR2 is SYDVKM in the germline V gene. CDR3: CASRGTRGTDTQYF. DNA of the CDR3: TGTGCCAGCCGAGGGACCAGGGGCACAGATACGCAGTATTTT.

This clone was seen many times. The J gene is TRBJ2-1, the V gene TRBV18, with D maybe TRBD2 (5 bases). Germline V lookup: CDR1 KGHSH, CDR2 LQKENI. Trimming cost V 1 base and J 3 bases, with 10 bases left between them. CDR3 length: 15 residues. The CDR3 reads CASSPRKGGYNEQFF. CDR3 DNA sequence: TGTGCCAGCTCACCACGGAAAGGAGGCTACAATGAGCAGTTCTTC.

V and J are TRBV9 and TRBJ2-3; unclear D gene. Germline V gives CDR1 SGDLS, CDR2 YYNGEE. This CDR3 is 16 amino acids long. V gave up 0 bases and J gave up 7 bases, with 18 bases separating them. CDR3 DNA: TGTGCCAGCAGCGTAGATTTGACTCCCCCGGTGAATACGCAGTATTTT. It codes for CASSVDLTPPVNTQYF.

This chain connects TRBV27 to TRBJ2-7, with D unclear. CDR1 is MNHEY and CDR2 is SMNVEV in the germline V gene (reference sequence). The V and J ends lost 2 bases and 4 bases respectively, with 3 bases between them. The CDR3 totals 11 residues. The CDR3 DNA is TGTGCCAGCAGTTTAAGTTACGAGCAGTACTTC. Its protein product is CASSLSYEQYF.